What follows describes a single T cell receptor (beta chain). TCRdb keeps only in-frame clones here, not all; method: immunoSEQ multiplex PCR. The sample includes about 76,000 clones, roughly 85% seen only once; the top ten take 6.5% to 8.5%. The CDR3 consists of 16 residues. Germline CDR1 reads SGHAT; CDR2 reads FQNNGV. V lost 3 bases to trimming and J lost 2 bases, with 17 bases between them. The sample comes from a study of blood T cell repertoires in COVID-19. Overall study: Both acute and convalescent COVID-19 samples were obtained from the United States, Italy and Spain. Sample material is recorded as cDNA or gDNA derived from T cells, B-cell-depleted T cells, or PBMCs.

V and J are TRBV11-2 and TRBJ2-7; D perhaps matches TRBD1 (6 bases). Sequencing used peripheral blood. The sequence derives from a man aged 30 to 39 with acute or convalescent COVID-19. The CDR3 loop reads CASSLGGTPGTYEQYF. CDR3 bases: TGTGCCAGCAGCTTGGGTGGGACACCCGGTACCTACGAGCAGTACTTC.